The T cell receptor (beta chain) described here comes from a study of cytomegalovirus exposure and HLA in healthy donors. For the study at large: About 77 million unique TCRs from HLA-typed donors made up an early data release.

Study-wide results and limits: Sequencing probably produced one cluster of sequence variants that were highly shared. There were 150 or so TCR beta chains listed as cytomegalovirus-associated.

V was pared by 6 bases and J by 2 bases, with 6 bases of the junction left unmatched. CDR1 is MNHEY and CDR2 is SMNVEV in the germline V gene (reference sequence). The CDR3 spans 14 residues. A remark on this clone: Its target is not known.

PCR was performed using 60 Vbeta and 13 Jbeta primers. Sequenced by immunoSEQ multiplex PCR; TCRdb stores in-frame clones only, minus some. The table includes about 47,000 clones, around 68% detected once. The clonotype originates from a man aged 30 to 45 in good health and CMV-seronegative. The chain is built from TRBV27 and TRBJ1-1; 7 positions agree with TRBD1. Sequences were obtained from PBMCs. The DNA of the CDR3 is TGTGCCAGCAGAAGGCGACAGGGAAACACTGAAGCTTTCTTT. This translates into CASRRRQGNTEAFF.